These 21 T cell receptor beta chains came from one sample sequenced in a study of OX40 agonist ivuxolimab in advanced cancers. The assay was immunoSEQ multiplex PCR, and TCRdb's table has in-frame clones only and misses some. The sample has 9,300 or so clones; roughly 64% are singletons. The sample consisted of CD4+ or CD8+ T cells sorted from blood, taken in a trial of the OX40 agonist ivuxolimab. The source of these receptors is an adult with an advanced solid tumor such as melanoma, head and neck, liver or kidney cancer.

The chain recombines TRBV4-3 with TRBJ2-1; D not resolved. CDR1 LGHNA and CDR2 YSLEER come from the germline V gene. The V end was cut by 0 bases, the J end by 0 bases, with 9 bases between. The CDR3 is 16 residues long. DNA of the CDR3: TGCGCCAGCAGCCAAGAGGATGAGAGCTCCTACAATGAGCAGTTCTTC. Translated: CASSQEDESSYNEQFF.

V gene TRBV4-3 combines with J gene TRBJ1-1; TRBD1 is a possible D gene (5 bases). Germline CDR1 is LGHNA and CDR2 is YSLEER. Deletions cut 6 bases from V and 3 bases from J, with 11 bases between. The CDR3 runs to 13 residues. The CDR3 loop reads CASRDKGDTEAFF. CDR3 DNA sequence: TGCGCCAGCAGGGATAAAGGGGACACTGAAGCTTTCTTT.

As DNA, the CDR3 is TGCAGCGTCCCCGGGGCCGGACAGTTGAACACTGAAGCTTTCTTT. Its protein product is CSVPGAGQLNTEAFF. V gene TRBV29-1 combines with J gene TRBJ1-1; TRBD1 might be the D (6 bases). Trimming pared 6 bases from V and 0 bases from J, leaving 17 bases between. The CDR3 covers 15 residues. From germline, CDR1 is SQVTM and CDR2 ANQGSEA.

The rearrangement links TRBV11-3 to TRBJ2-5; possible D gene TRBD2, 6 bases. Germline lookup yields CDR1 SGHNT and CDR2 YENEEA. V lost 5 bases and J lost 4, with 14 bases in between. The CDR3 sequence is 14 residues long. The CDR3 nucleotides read TGTGCCAGCAGCGAACCGGGACTGGGAGAGACCCAGTACTTC. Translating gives CASSEPGLGETQYF.

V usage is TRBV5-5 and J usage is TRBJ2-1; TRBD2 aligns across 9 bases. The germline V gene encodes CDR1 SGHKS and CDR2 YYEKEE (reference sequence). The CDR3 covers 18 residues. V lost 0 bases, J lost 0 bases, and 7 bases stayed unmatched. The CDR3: CASSLDWTSASSYNEQFF. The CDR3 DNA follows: TGTGCCAGCAGCTTGGACTGGACTAGCGCGAGCTCCTACAATGAGCAGTTCTTC.

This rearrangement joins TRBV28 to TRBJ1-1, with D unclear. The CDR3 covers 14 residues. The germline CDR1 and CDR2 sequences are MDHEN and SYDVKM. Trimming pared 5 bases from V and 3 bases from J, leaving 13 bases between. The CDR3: CASSGRLDHTEAFF. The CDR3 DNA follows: TGTGCCAGCAGTGGCCGATTGGACCACACTGAAGCTTTCTTT.

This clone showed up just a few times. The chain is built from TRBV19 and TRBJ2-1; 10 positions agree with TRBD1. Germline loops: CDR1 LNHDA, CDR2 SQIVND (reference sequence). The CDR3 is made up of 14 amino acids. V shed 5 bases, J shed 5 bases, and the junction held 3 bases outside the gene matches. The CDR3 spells CASSWGTGDNEQFF. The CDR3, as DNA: TGTGCCAGTAGTTGGGGGACAGGGGACAATGAGCAGTTCTTC.

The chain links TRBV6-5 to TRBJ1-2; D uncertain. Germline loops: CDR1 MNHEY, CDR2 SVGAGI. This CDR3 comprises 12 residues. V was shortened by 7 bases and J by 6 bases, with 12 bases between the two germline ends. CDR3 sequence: CASTVGSNGYTF. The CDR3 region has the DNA TGTGCCAGCACTGTCGGTTCAAATGGCTACACCTTC.

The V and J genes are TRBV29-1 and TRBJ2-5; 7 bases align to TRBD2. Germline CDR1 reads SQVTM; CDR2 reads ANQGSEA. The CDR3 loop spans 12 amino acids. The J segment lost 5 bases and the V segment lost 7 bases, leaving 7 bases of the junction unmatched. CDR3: CSARWGGETQYF. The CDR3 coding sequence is TGCAGCGCCCGGTGGGGGGGGGAGACCCAGTACTTC. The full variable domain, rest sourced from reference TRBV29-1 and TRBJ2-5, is SAVISQKPSRDICQRGTSLTIQCQVDSQVTMMFWYRQQPGQSLTLIATANQGSEATYESGFVIDKFPISRPNLTFSTLTVSNMSPEDSSIYLCSARWGGETQYFGPGTRLLVL.

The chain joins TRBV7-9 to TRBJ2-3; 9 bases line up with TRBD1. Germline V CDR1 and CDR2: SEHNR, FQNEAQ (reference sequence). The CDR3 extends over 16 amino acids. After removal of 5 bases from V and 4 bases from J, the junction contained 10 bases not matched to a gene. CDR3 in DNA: TGTGCCAGCAGCCCGTTACTACAGGGGGCATCAGATACGCAGTATTTT. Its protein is CASSPLLQGASDTQYF.

The CDR3 nucleotides read TGCGCCAGCAGCGAAGGATCCGAAGCTTTCTTT. The encoded protein is CASSEGSEAFF. The chain links TRBV5-1 to TRBJ1-1; D is unclear. Trimming stripped 4 bases from V and 8 bases from J, with 9 bases between. Germline values: CDR1 SGHRS, CDR2 YFSETQ. The CDR3 is 11 amino acids.

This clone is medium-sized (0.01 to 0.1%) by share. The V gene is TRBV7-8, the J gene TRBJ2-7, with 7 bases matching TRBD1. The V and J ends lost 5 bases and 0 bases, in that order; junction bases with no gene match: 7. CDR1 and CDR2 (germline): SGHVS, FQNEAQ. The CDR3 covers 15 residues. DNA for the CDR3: TGTGCCAGCAGCCCCTCACAGGGGCCCTCCTACGAGCAGTACTTC. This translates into CASSPSQGPSYEQYF.

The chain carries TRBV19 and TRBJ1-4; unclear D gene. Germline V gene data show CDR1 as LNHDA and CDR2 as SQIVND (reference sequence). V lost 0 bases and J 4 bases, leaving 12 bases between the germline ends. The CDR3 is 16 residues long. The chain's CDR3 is CASSIDPTALNEKLFF. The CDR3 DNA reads TGTGCCAGTAGTATAGACCCAACAGCACTTAATGAAAAACTGTTTTTT.

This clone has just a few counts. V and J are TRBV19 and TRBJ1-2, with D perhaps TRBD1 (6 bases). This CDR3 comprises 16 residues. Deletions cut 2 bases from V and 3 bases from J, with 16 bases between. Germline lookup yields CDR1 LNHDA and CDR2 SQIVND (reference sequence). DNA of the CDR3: TGTGCCAGTAGTATAAGGGGGGGTTCGGGCTACTATGGCTACACCTTC. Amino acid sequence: CASSIRGGSGYYGYTF.

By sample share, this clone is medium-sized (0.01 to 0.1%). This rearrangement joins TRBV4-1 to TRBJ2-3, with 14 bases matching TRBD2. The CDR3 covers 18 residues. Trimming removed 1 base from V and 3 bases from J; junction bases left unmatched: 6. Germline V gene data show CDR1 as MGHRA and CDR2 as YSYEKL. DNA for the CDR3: TGCGCCAGCAGCCAAGGCCCCCGACTAGCGGGGGGGACAGATACGCAGTATTTT. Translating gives CASSQGPRLAGGTDTQYF.

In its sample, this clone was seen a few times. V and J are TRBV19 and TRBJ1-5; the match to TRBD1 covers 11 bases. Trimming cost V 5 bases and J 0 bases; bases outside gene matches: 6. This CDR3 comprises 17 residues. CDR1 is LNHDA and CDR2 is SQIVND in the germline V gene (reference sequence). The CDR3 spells CASSAGQGAYSNQPQHF. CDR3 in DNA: TGTGCCAGTAGTGCCGGACAGGGGGCCTATAGCAATCAGCCCCAGCATTTT.

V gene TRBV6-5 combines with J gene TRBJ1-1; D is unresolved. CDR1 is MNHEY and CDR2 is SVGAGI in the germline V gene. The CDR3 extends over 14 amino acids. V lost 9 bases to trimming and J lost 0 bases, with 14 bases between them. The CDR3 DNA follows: TGTGCCAGAACTGTGGGCCCAATGAACACTGAAGCTTTCTTT. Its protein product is CARTVGPMNTEAFF.

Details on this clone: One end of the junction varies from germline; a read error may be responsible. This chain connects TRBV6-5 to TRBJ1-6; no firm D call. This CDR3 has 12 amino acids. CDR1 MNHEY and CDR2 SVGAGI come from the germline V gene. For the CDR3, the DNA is TGTGCCAGCACTGATAATAAATCACCCCTCCACTTT. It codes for CASTDNKSPLHF.

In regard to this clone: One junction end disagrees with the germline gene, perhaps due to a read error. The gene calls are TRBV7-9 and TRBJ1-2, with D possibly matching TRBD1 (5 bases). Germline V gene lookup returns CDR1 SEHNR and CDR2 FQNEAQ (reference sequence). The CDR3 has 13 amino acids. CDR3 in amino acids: CASSGGLVRGYTF. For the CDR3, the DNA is TGCGCCAGCAGCGGGGGGTTGGTCCGTGGCTACACCTTC. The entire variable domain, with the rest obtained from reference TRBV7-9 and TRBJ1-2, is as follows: DTGVSQNPRHKITKRGQNVTFRCDPISEHNRLYWYRQTLGQGPEFLTYFQNEAQLEKSRLLSDRFSAERPKGSFSTLEIQRTEQGDSAMYLCASSGGLVRGYTFGSGTRLTVV.

The CDR3: CASKRDYGNQPQHF. The CDR3, as DNA: TGTGCCAGCAAGAGGGATTACGGCAATCAGCCCCAGCATTTT. The chain links TRBV6-1 to TRBJ1-5; D is unclear. CDR1 MNHNS and CDR2 SASEGT come from the germline V gene. The CDR3 sequence is 14 residues long. Trimming took off 7 bases at V and 2 bases at J, with 12 bases between the two ends.

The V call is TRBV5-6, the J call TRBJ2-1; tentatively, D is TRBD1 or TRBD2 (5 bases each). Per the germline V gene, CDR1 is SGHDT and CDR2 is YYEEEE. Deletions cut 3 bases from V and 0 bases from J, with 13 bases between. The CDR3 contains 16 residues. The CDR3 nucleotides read TGTGCCAGCAGCTCGGGACCGGGAAGCTCCTACAATGAGCAGTTCTTC. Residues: CASSSGPGSSYNEQFF.